The 29 T cell receptor beta chains in this list originate from one sample, sequenced in a study of cytomegalovirus exposure and HLA in healthy donors. Both 60 Vbeta primers and 13 Jbeta primers went into the PCR. Using immunoSEQ multiplex PCR, the repertoire was profiled, and TCRdb retains in-frame clones only, with some absent. The data hold roughly 160,000 clones, with roughly 80% observed a single time. Input material: PBMCs. The source of these receptors is a man between 25 and 39 years old in good health and CMV-seronegative.

This clone appeared a single time. V usage is TRBV7-6 and J usage is TRBJ2-1; perhaps TRBD2 as D (6 bases). Germline V lookup: CDR1 SGHVS, CDR2 FNYEAQ. The CDR3 is made up of 11 amino acids. The germline V and J ends were trimmed by 3 bases and 10 bases, with 7 bases remaining between them. CDR3 protein: CASSLEGEQFF. The CDR3 DNA sequence: TGTGCCAGCAGCTTGGAGGGGGAGCAGTTCTTC.

In this sample, this clone turned up once. The genes are TRBV7-7 and TRBJ2-5; D gene uncertain. V gave up 1 base and J gave up 2 bases, with 8 bases separating them. In germline, CDR1 is SSHAT, CDR2 FNYEAQ (reference sequence). The CDR3 spans 14 residues. CDR3 loop: CASSLDHGQETQYF. In DNA, the CDR3 is TGTGCCAGCAGCTTAGATCACGGTCAAGAGACCCAGTACTTC.

This clone has a single count. The chain is built from TRBV9 and TRBJ2-5; the D gene is possibly TRBD2 (6 bases). The CDR3 runs to 14 residues. V lost 4 bases, J lost 2 bases, and 12 bases lay in between. The germline V gene encodes CDR1 SGDLS and CDR2 YYNGEE. Here the CDR3 DNA reads TGTGCCAGCAGCCGCGGGACTTCACAAGAGACCCAGTACTTC. The encoded protein is CASSRGTSQETQYF.

The rearrangement links TRBV4-1 to TRBJ1-5, with 7 bases lining up with TRBD1. The V and J ends lost 3 bases and 11 bases, in that order; junction bases with no gene match: 13. The CDR3 consists of 15 residues. Per germline, CDR1 MGHRA and CDR2 YSYEKL. CDR3: CASSQVGTAIRTQHF. The CDR3 DNA sequence: TGCGCCAGCAGCCAGGTGGGGACAGCGATCAGGACCCAGCATTTT.

This chain joins TRBV27 and TRBJ2-1, with TRBD2 as a possible D gene (6 bases). Germline CDR1 MNHEY, CDR2 SMNVEV (reference sequence). This CDR3 contains 14 residues. Trimming took off 5 bases at V and 7 bases at J, with 15 bases between the two ends. CDR3 in DNA: TGTGCCAGCAGTCCATGGGGACTTTTAAATGAGCAGTTCTTC. Amino acids: CASSPWGLLNEQFF.

The sample holds a few counts of this clone. This chain joins TRBV4-2 and TRBJ2-7, with TRBD2 matching 7 bases. Trimming took 0 bases from V and 7 from J; bases not matched to a gene: 6. The CDR3 extends over 14 amino acids. Germline V CDR1 and CDR2: LGHNA, YNFKEQ. The CDR3 region is CASSQEGGTWEQYF. The DNA of the CDR3 is TGTGCCAGCAGCCAAGAGGGGGGGACTTGGGAGCAGTACTTC.

This rearrangement joins TRBV27 to TRBJ2-5, with a possible D match to TRBD1 (6 bases). Germline CDR1 reads MNHEY; CDR2 reads SMNVEV (reference sequence). CDR3 size: 15 residues. Deletions cut 3 bases from V and 11 bases from J, with 22 bases between. CDR3 coding DNA: TGTGCCAGCAGTTTCGAAAACAGGGTAAGGGGTGAGCAGTACTTC. Translated: CASSFENRVRGEQYF.

This clone was seen a single time. V usage is TRBV28 and J usage is TRBJ1-1; possible D gene TRBD1, 6 bases. V gave up 5 bases and J gave up 1 base, with 11 bases separating them. CDR3 size: 14 residues. Germline values: CDR1 MDHEN, CDR2 SYDVKM. CDR3 bases: TGTGCCAGCAGTGCCCGGACAGCGAACACTGAAGCTTTCTTT. This encodes CASSARTANTEAFF.

This clone was seen once. The chain carries TRBV6-5 and TRBJ2-7; TRBD1 matches 12 bases. The CDR3 contains 16 residues. V lost 0 bases and J lost 6; bases outside the gene matches: 6. CDR1 is MNHEY and CDR2 is SVGAGI in the germline V gene. In nucleotides, the CDR3 is TGTGCCAGCAGTTACTCGTTGGGACAGGGGGCGAGCGAGCAGTACTTC. Encoded protein: CASSYSLGQGASEQYF.

This chain links TRBV7-9 with TRBJ2-7, with 8 bases fitting TRBD1. Losses at the gene ends were 5 bases for V and 3 bases for J; bases not matched to a gene: 6. From germline, CDR1 is SEHNR and CDR2 FQNEAQ (reference sequence). The CDR3 is 14 residues long. The CDR3 loop is CASSPRQGFYEQYF. CDR3 nucleotides: TGTGCCAGCAGCCCTAGACAGGGGTTCTACGAGCAGTACTTC.

The rearrangement joins TRBV6-5 to TRBJ1-2; a possible D gene is TRBD1 (5 bases). Germline loops: CDR1 MNHEY, CDR2 SVGAGI. Trimming shortened V by 5 bases and J by 5 bases, and 18 bases separated the two germline ends. There are 15 residues in the CDR3. This CDR3 is CASSKTSLRGYGYTF. CDR3 DNA: TGTGCCAGCAGTAAAACCAGTCTTAGGGGTTATGGCTACACCTTC.

The sample holds a few counts of this clone. V usage is TRBV6-5 and J usage is TRBJ1-1; tentative D call: TRBD1 (5 bases). The CDR3 is 16 amino acids. The V and J ends lost 1 base and 1 base respectively, with 13 bases between them. The V gene's germline CDR1 is MNHEY and CDR2 SVGAGI. In nucleotides, the CDR3 is TGTGCCAGCAGTTACTTGGGGGGGTCGGGGAACACTGAAGCTTTCTTT. It codes for CASSYLGGSGNTEAFF.

In this sample, this clone turned up a few times. J is TRBJ2-1 and V is TRBV5-4, with D possibly matching TRBD1 (6 bases). The CDR3 contains 16 residues. Trimming stripped 0 bases from V and 0 bases from J, with 10 bases between. Germline CDR1 reads SGHNT; CDR2 reads YYREEE (reference sequence). DNA of the CDR3: TGTGCCAGCAGCTTGGGAGGGGGTAGCTCCTACAATGAGCAGTTCTTC. Translated: CASSLGGGSSYNEQFF.

This clone was seen a few times. The chain is built from TRBV6-5 and TRBJ2-7; D may be TRBD2 (5 bases). CDR1 is MNHEY, CDR2 SVGAGI, per germline. There are 14 residues in the CDR3. The V gene lost 6 bases and the J gene lost 4 bases, with 16 bases spanning the gap. CDR3: CASRRDGRTYEQYF. Written as DNA, the CDR3 is TGTGCCAGCAGACGGGATGGGAGAACTTACGAGCAGTACTTC.

CDR3 in amino acids: CAISDPAGVRNAYEQYF. The CDR3 region has the DNA TGTGCCATCAGTGATCCAGCGGGAGTAAGGAATGCCTACGAGCAGTACTTC. The genes are TRBV10-3 and TRBJ2-7; 8 bases map to TRBD2. The CDR3 is 17 residues long. V shed 3 bases and J 2 bases; nucleotides not matched to a gene: 12. The germline V gene encodes CDR1 ENHRY and CDR2 SYGVKD.

The chain carries TRBV9 and TRBJ1-4; 10 positions match TRBD1. CDR1 and CDR2 (germline): SGDLS, YYNGEE. The junction had 0 bases not matched to a gene; V was cut back by 3 bases and J by 10 bases. The CDR3 is made up of 12 amino acids. CDR3 residues: CASSGDRGKLFF. CDR3 bases: TGTGCCAGCAGCGGGGACAGGGGAAAACTGTTTTTT.

V is TRBV25-1 and J is TRBJ1-5; D possibly corresponds to TRBD1 (6 bases). The V gene lost 4 bases and the J gene lost 5 bases, with 15 bases spanning the gap. This CDR3 contains 15 residues. Germline CDR1 and CDR2: MGHDK and SYGVNS. CDR3 DNA: TGTGCCAGCAGTGCAACCGGGACAAGAGATCAGCCCCAGCATTTT. Protein sequence: CASSATGTRDQPQHF.

This chain uses TRBV10-3 with TRBJ1-3, with D unclear. With 3 bases removed from V and 0 bases from J, the gap between germline ends came to 12 bases. The CDR3 covers 16 residues. Germline V gives CDR1 ENHRY, CDR2 SYGVKD. This CDR3 reads CAISDGWQVSGNTIYF. In nucleotides, the CDR3 is TGTGCCATCAGTGATGGGTGGCAGGTCTCTGGAAACACCATATATTTT.

This clone has a handful of counts. V is TRBV30 and J is TRBJ1-2; 7 nucleotides line up with TRBD1. The V and J ends lost 3 bases and 4 bases, in that order; junction bases with no gene match: 11. The germline V gene has CDR1 GTSNPN and CDR2 SVGIG (reference sequence). The CDR3 has 15 residues. The CDR3 spells CAWRDWTGNIYGYTF. DNA for the CDR3: TGTGCCTGGAGGGACTGGACAGGAAACATCTATGGCTACACCTTC.

The chain carries TRBV6-6 and TRBJ1-6; the D is unclear. Looked up from germline, CDR1 is MNHNY and CDR2 is SVGAGI (reference sequence). V was pared by 6 bases and J by 7 bases, with 13 bases between. This CDR3 has 14 residues. The CDR3 DNA follows: TGTGCCAGCAGCCCTAAAGTCGAGAATTCACCCCTCCACTTT. It is translated as CASSPKVENSPLHF.

In its sample, this clone was seen a few times. V gene TRBV11-2 combines with J gene TRBJ2-7, with 8 bases fitting TRBD1. The J segment lost 4 bases and the V segment lost 5 bases, leaving 13 bases of the junction unmatched. CDR3 length: 16 amino acids. CDR1 and CDR2 (germline): SGHAT, FQNNGV. The CDR3 region is CASSPSPRGLGYEQYF. CDR3 bases: TGTGCCAGCAGCCCCAGCCCCAGGGGGCTGGGGTACGAGCAGTACTTC.

The chain couples TRBV7-9 to TRBJ1-2; D is perhaps TRBD1 (5 bases). Trimming removed 4 bases from V and 1 base from J, with 10 bases in between. Germline values: CDR1 SEHNR, CDR2 FQNEAQ (reference sequence). The CDR3 spans 14 residues. The CDR3 is CASSSPTDNYGYTF. The CDR3, as DNA: TGTGCCAGCAGCTCACCGACAGATAACTATGGCTACACCTTC.

The genes are TRBV5-1 and TRBJ1-3; TRBD1 is a possible D gene (5 bases). With 0 bases removed from V and 0 bases from J, the gap between germline ends came to 10 bases. The CDR3 is 16 amino acids. From germline, CDR1 is SGHRS and CDR2 YFSETQ. CDR3 coding DNA: TGCGCCAGCAGCTTGGATCGGGGGAACTCTGGAAACACCATATATTTT. This encodes CASSLDRGNSGNTIYF.

The chain's CDR3 is CASSSYRARNTEAFF. The CDR3 region has the DNA TGTGCCAGCAGCTCGTACAGGGCAAGGAACACTGAAGCTTTCTTT. The V call is TRBV7-9, the J call TRBJ1-1, with a possible D match to TRBD1 (6 bases). V lost 4 bases and J lost 1, with 13 bases in between. CDR1 is SEHNR, CDR2 FQNEAQ, per germline (reference sequence). CDR3 size: 15 residues.

This sequence joins TRBV14 and TRBJ2-1; no firm D call. CDR1 SGHDN and CDR2 FVKESK come from the germline V gene. The CDR3 is made up of 12 amino acids. V was shortened by 7 bases and J by 6 bases, with 10 bases between the two germline ends. This CDR3 reads CASKQSGNEQFF. The CDR3, as DNA: TGTGCCAGCAAGCAATCGGGCAATGAGCAGTTCTTC.

V usage is TRBV2 and J usage is TRBJ2-7; the match to TRBD2 covers 10 bases. Germline values: CDR1 SNHLY, CDR2 FYNNEI. The CDR3 totals 15 residues. With V trimmed by 6 bases and J by 5 bases, 10 bases remained unmatched. The CDR3 sequence: CASRAIAGGADEQYF. DNA for the CDR3: TGTGCCAGCAGGGCGATAGCGGGGGGCGCGGACGAGCAGTACTTC.

CDR3 in amino acids: CASDGTPGNIQYF. In nucleotides, the CDR3 is TGTGCCAGCGACGGGACACCCGGAAACATTCAGTACTTC. V gene TRBV28 combines with J gene TRBJ2-4; possible D gene TRBD1, 6 bases. Germline assignment: CDR1 MDHEN and CDR2 SYDVKM. V lost 8 bases to trimming and J lost 6 bases, with 14 bases between them. The CDR3 contains 13 residues. The full variable domain, with the rest looked up from reference TRBV28 and TRBJ2-4, is DVKVTQSSRYLVKRTGEKVFLECVQDMDHENMFWYRQDPGLGLRLIYFSYDVKMKEKGDIPEGYSVSREKKERFSLILESASTNQTSMYLCASDGTPGNIQYFGAGTRLSVL.

This clone was recorded a few times. The CDR3 loop is CASSARAVPGLSYNEQFF. In DNA form, the CDR3 reads TGTGCCAGCAGCGCCCGGGCGGTACCGGGACTTTCGTACAATGAGCAGTTCTTC. The V call is TRBV7-8, the J call TRBJ2-1, with D maybe TRBD2 (6 bases). V was trimmed by 5 bases and J by 4 bases, leaving 24 bases between them. From germline, CDR1 is SGHVS and CDR2 FQNEAQ. The CDR3 runs 18 residues.

This sequence joins TRBV9 and TRBJ2-1; 7 positions match TRBD1. V lost 2 bases to trimming and J lost 3 bases; unmatched junction nucleotides: 5. This CDR3 comprises 15 residues. Germline values: CDR1 SGDLS, CDR2 YYNGEE. CDR3 sequence (DNA): TGTGCCAGCAGCGTGCACAGGGGTCTCTACAATGAGCAGTTCTTC. Residues: CASSVHRGLYNEQFF. The whole variable domain, filled in from reference TRBV9 and TRBJ2-1, reads DSGVTQTPKHLITATGQRVTLRCSPRSGDLSVYWYQQSLDQGLQFLIQYYNGEERAKGNILERFSAQQFPDLHSELNLSSLELGDSALYFCASSVHRGLYNEQFFGPGTRLTVL.